Below, 23 T cell receptor beta chains from the same sample are listed, as sequenced in a study of blood T cells in healthy people across ages. Through a sample-barcoded 5' primer and a J-beta primer mix, a second PCR was run for roughly 7 to 11 cycles. From the 5' RACE reads, TCRdb called clonotypes with MiXCR, one entry per CDR3 protein. Seen here are approximately 940,000 distinct CDR3 sequences, 48% observed once, and the top ten hold under 15%. The source material was blood. The receptor set was obtained from a man aged 25 to 45 in good health.

This clonotype has ten or more counts. The chain is built from TRBV7-8 and TRBJ2-7; D possibly uses TRBD1 or TRBD2 (5 bases each). The CDR3 spans 15 residues. V shed 2 bases and J shed 6 bases, with 17 bases lying between them. CDR1 is SGHVS, CDR2 FQNEAQ, per germline. The CDR3 is CASSLYQVSGGEQYF. The CDR3, as DNA: TGTGCCAGCAGCTTATACCAGGTGTCTGGGGGCGAGCAGTACTTC.

The chain is built from TRBV7-2 and TRBJ2-3; D is perhaps TRBD2 (7 bases). Germline V lookup: CDR1 SGHTA, CDR2 FQGNSA. This CDR3 has 14 residues. V was trimmed by 3 bases and J by 6 bases, leaving 13 bases between them. CDR3 residues: CASSFEGGGDTQYF. The CDR3, as DNA: TGTGCCAGCAGCTTCGAAGGGGGGGGGGATACGCAGTATTTT.

The chain combines TRBV2 with TRBJ2-2, with 7 nucleotides matching TRBD2. The ends lost 3 bases at V and 6 bases at J; junction bases unmatched: 7. Germline loops: CDR1 SNHLY, CDR2 FYNNEI. This CDR3 comprises 15 residues. This CDR3 reads CASSEVPGRAGELFF. CDR3 bases: TGTGCCAGCAGTGAGGTCCCGGGGAGGGCCGGGGAGCTGTTTTTT. Full variable domain (outside the CDR3, taken from reference TRBV2 and TRBJ2-2): EPEVTQTPSHQVTQMGQEVILRCVPISNHLYFYWYRQILGQKVEFLVSFYNNEISEKSEIFDDQFSVERPDGSNFTLKIRSTKLEDSAMYFCASSEVPGRAGELFFGEGSRLTVL.

CDR3 in amino acids: CASSPSARDYEQYF. Here the CDR3 DNA reads TGTGCCAGCAGTCCGTCGGCGAGGGACTACGAGCAGTACTTC. This sequence joins TRBV6-5 and TRBJ2-7; weak D call: TRBD2 (5 bases). Germline V lookup: CDR1 MNHEY, CDR2 SVGAGI. The CDR3 contains 14 residues. Deletions cut 5 bases from V and 3 bases from J, with 14 bases between.

This chain uses TRBV3-1 with TRBJ1-4; tentatively, D is TRBD1 (5 bases). In germline, CDR1 is LGHDT, CDR2 YNNKEL (reference sequence). V was pared by 6 bases and J by 0 bases, with 14 bases between. This CDR3 has 16 amino acids. This chain's CDR3 is CASSPRGTATNEKLFF. The DNA of the CDR3 is TGTGCCAGCAGTCCCCGCGGGACCGCAACTAATGAAAAACTGTTTTTT. The whole variable domain, remainder taken from reference TRBV3-1 and TRBJ1-4, is DTAVSQTPKYLVTQMGNDKSIKCEQNLGHDTMYWYKQDSKKFLKIMFSYNNKELIINETVPNRFSPKSPDKAHLNLHINSLELGDSAVYFCASSPRGTATNEKLFFGSGTQLSVL.

The rearrangement joins TRBV24-1 to TRBJ2-1, with TRBD2 identical over 10 bases. The end of the DNA is better explained by TRBJ2-7, so the J call may be wrong. CDR3 length equals 15 residues. Germline V gene sequence: CDR1 KGHDR, CDR2 SFDVKD. CDR3 nucleotide sequence: TGTGCCACCAGAAGCAGCGGGGGGGTCTACAATGAGCAGTACTTC. It yields the protein CATRSSGGVYNEQYF.

The V gene is TRBV4-2, the J gene TRBJ2-7; D may correspond to TRBD1 or TRBD2 (6 bases each). Trimming took 1 base from V and 5 from J, leaving 18 bases between them. The CDR3 sequence is 16 residues long. The V gene's germline CDR1 is LGHNA and CDR2 YNFKEQ. The CDR3 DNA reads TGTGCCAGCAGCCAAGTCGTTCGGGGGCCTGACAACGAGCAGTACTTC. Protein: CASSQVVRGPDNEQYF.

The table lists this clonotype with a count of one. J is TRBJ2-4 and V is TRBV29-1; 7 bases map to TRBD1. The DNA end favors TRBJ2-7, so the J call may be wrong. From germline, CDR1 is SQVTM and CDR2 ANQGSEA. The CDR3 is 12 residues long. The CDR3: CSVDTTGAEQYF. The CDR3 DNA follows: TGCAGCGTTGACACTACAGGGGCCGAGCAGTACTTC.

This chain connects TRBV7-8 to TRBJ2-1; unclear D gene. Germline assignment: CDR1 SGHVS and CDR2 FQNEAQ. CDR3 length: 14 amino acids. The V and J ends lost 4 bases and 2 bases respectively, with 9 bases between them. CDR3 sequence: CASSSDVTYNEQFF. The CDR3 nucleotides are TGTGCCAGCAGCTCAGACGTAACCTACAATGAGCAGTTCTTC.

CDR3 sequence reads: CASSARTGNTIYF. CDR3 bases: TGTGCCAGCAGTGCTAGGACTGGAAACACCATATATTTT. This chain uses TRBV28 with TRBJ1-3; D is ambiguous. This CDR3 is built from 13 residues. Looked up from germline, CDR1 is MDHEN and CDR2 is SYDVKM. Trimming cost V 5 bases and J 2 bases, with 7 bases left between them.

The genes are TRBV7-2 and TRBJ2-5; no clear D gene. Between the trimmed V and J ends, which lost 6 bases and 5 bases, there was a span of 16 bases. CDR3 size: 14 residues. Germline CDR1 and CDR2: SGHTA and FQGNSA. The CDR3 here is CASSPTPSSETQYF. CDR3 in DNA: TGTGCCAGCAGTCCTACCCCAAGCTCGGAGACCCAGTACTTC. The complete variable domain, with remaining parts taken from reference TRBV7-2 and TRBJ2-5, reads GAGVSQSPSNKVTEKGKDVELRCDPISGHTALYWYRQSLGQGLEFLIYFQGNSAPDKSGLPSDRFSAERTGGSVSTLTIQRTQQEDSAVYLCASSPTPSSETQYFGPGTRLLVL.

The rearrangement uses TRBV7-9 and TRBJ2-5; D is uncertain. The length of the CDR3 is 12 residues. Germline lookup yields CDR1 SEHNR and CDR2 FQNEAQ (reference sequence). Trimming took off 8 bases at V and 1 base at J, with 8 bases between the two ends. The CDR3 reads CASGTVQETQYF. The CDR3 DNA reads TGTGCCAGCGGAACCGTCCAAGAGACCCAGTACTTC. Drawing the rest from reference TRBV7-9 and TRBJ2-5, the complete variable domain is DTGVSQNPRHKITKRGQNVTFRCDPISEHNRLYWYRQTLGQGPEFLTYFQNEAQLEKSRLLSDRFSAERPKGSFSTLEIQRTEQGDSAMYLCASGTVQETQYFGPGTRLLVL.

This rearrangement joins TRBV6-4 to TRBJ2-1, with D maybe TRBD1 (6 bases). Trimming left V 7 bases short and J 4 bases short, with 8 bases between. Germline assignment: CDR1 MRHNA and CDR2 SNTAGT. CDR3 size: 12 residues. CDR3 DNA sequence: TGTGCCAGCAAAGACAGGTACAATGAGCAGTTCTTC. Amino acid sequence: CASKDRYNEQFF.

This clonotype was observed at least ten times. This chain links TRBV6-5 with TRBJ2-1; D may be TRBD1 (6 bases). Trimming left V 6 bases short and J 6 bases short, with 15 bases between. CDR3 length: 14 residues. From germline, CDR1 is MNHEY and CDR2 SVGAGI. As DNA, the CDR3 is TGTGCCAGCAGCCAGGGGTCTAGACGCAATGAGCAGTTCTTC. As protein: CASSQGSRRNEQFF.

This sequence joins TRBV4-3 and TRBJ2-7, with 9 bases identical to TRBD1. The CDR3 extends over 12 amino acids. The germline gives CDR1 LGHNA, CDR2 YSLEER. V was clipped by 11 bases and J by 5 bases; unmatched bases: 7. The DNA for the CDR3 is TGCGCCCTTGGACAGGGGAGAGACGAGCAGTACTTC. Residues: CALGQGRDEQYF.

The V call is TRBV29-1, the J call TRBJ2-5; tentative D call: TRBD2 (5 bases). V was trimmed by 7 bases and J by 5 bases, leaving 14 bases between them. This CDR3 is 12 amino acids long. Looked up from germline, CDR1 is SQVTM and CDR2 is ANQGSEA. The CDR3 nucleotides are TGCAGCGCTGCGATCCGCGGGGAGACCCAGTACTTC. Protein sequence: CSAAIRGETQYF.

The chain joins TRBV6-2 or TRBV6-3 to TRBJ2-1; TRBD1 agrees at 8 bases. The germline CDR1 and CDR2 sequences are MNHEY and SVGEGT. V trimming: 2 bases; J trimming: 5 bases; junction bases outside the gene matches: 14. The CDR3 sequence is 18 residues long. This chain's CDR3 is CASSYGTGRPIFNNEQFF. DNA for the CDR3: TGTGCCAGCAGTTACGGGACAGGCCGGCCTATTTTTAACAATGAGCAGTTCTTC.

In this sample, this clonotype turned up a few times. The chain couples TRBV4-1 to TRBJ2-3; D tentatively fits TRBD1 or TRBD2 (6 bases each). Germline assignment: CDR1 MGHRA and CDR2 YSYEKL. CDR3 size: 15 residues. Trimming stripped 3 bases from V and 5 bases from J, with 15 bases between. CDR3 sequence (DNA): TGCGCCAGCAGCCAGACGGGGGCGTCCAAAGATACGCAGTATTTT. This gives the protein CASSQTGASKDTQYF.

In its sample, this clonotype was seen many times. This sequence joins TRBV4-1 and TRBJ2-7, with D perhaps given as TRBD1 or TRBD2 (5 bases each). CDR1 and CDR2 from the germline V gene are MGHRA and YSYEKL. Trimming stripped 2 bases from V and 3 bases from J, with 17 bases between. This CDR3 contains 16 residues. The CDR3 bases are TGCGCCAGCAGCCAACCGGCCACCGGGACGGTCTACGAGCAGTACTTC. Its translation is CASSQPATGTVYEQYF.

The CDR3: CASSAFGGSSYEQYF. The CDR3 nucleotides read TGTGCCAGCAGTGCTTTTGGGGGGAGCTCCTACGAGCAGTACTTC. The rearrangement joins TRBV14 to TRBJ2-7, with D possibly TRBD2 on 6 matching bases. Germline values: CDR1 SGHDN, CDR2 FVKESK. Deletions cut 6 bases from V and 0 bases from J, with 15 bases between. The CDR3 extends over 15 amino acids.

The CDR3 reads CSVETQGETQYF. In nucleotides, the CDR3 is TGCAGCGTTGAAACCCAGGGAGAGACCCAGTACTTC. The rearrangement uses TRBV29-1 and TRBJ2-5; possibly TRBD1 for D (5 bases). Germline CDR1 SQVTM, CDR2 ANQGSEA. The V end lost 2 bases, the J end lost 4 bases, and 8 bases lay between the germline ends. The CDR3 runs 12 residues. The full variable domain, rest sourced from reference TRBV29-1 and TRBJ2-5, is SAVISQKPSRDICQRGTSLTIQCQVDSQVTMMFWYRQQPGQSLTLIATANQGSEATYESGFVIDKFPISRPNLTFSTLTVSNMSPEDSSIYLCSVETQGETQYFGPGTRLLVL.

This clonotype was counted between two and nine times. V gene TRBV20-1 combines with J gene TRBJ1-5; D ambiguous. CDR1 and CDR2 (germline): DFQATT, SNEGSKA (reference sequence). Trimming removed 3 bases from V and 4 bases from J, with 7 bases in between. The CDR3 has 12 residues. The CDR3 region has the DNA TGCAGTGCTAGCGGGGAAAATCAGCCCCAGCATTTT. As protein: CSASGENQPQHF.

Comment on this clonotype: A read error may explain this, as a much larger clone is one base away. CDR3 residues: CASRRGQGPYNEQYF. The CDR3 nucleotides are TGTGCCAGCAGAAGGGGACAGGGACCCTACAATGAGCAGTACTTC. The chain carries TRBV6-2 or TRBV6-3 and TRBJ2-5; 9 nucleotides line up with TRBD1. V was clipped by 6 bases and J by 11 bases; unmatched bases: 16. The germline V gene has CDR1 MNHEY and CDR2 SVGEGT. The CDR3 is 15 residues long.